The 23 T cell receptor beta chains below all came from one sample that was sequenced in a study of cytomegalovirus exposure and HLA in healthy donors. The data were produced by immunoSEQ multiplex PCR, yet TCRdb's version contains in-frame clones alone and is incomplete. There are 71,000 or so clones in the sample; 85% to 95% occur only once, and around 2.1% lies in the top ten. The material sequenced was PBMCs. All receptors come from a woman aged 18-29 years in good health and CMV-seronegative.

In its sample, this clone was seen once. This rearrangement joins TRBV10-3 to TRBJ2-3, with D perhaps TRBD2 (6 bases). The CDR3 contains 14 residues. V lost 5 bases and J lost 3, with 12 bases in between. CDR1 and CDR2 from the germline V gene are ENHRY and SYGVKD. CDR3 DNA sequence: TGTGCCATCAGTTCGGGAGCTCCTACAGATACGCAGTATTTT. Residues: CAISSGAPTDTQYF.

In its sample, this clone was seen once. The genes are TRBV18 and TRBJ2-5, with TRBD1 matching 9 bases. CDR3 length: 16 amino acids. Per germline, CDR1 KGHSH and CDR2 LQKENI. With 2 bases clipped from V and 5 bases from J, the junction kept 9 bases outside the gene matches. The CDR3 spells CASSPRTGEFVETQYF. The CDR3 DNA follows: TGTGCCAGCTCACCAAGGACAGGGGAGTTTGTGGAGACCCAGTACTTC. Looking up the rest from reference TRBV18 and TRBJ2-5 gives the full variable domain: NAGVMQNPRHLVRRRGQEARLRCSPMKGHSHVYWYRQLPEEGLKFMVYLQKENIIDESGMPKERFSAEFPKEGPSILRIQQVVRGDSAAYFCASSPRTGEFVETQYFGPGTRLLVL.

The V gene is TRBV27, the J gene TRBJ2-1; 9 positions match TRBD1. The CDR3 sequence is 15 residues long. In germline, CDR1 is MNHEY, CDR2 SMNVEV (reference sequence). With V trimmed by 5 bases and J by 7 bases, 9 bases remained unmatched. CDR3 sequence: CASSPTGTGRNEQFF. CDR3 bases: TGTGCCAGCAGTCCGACCGGGACAGGGAGAAATGAGCAGTTCTTC.

This clone was detected only once. The gene calls are TRBV15 and TRBJ2-3; TRBD2 aligns across 12 bases. V was clipped by 2 bases and J by 3 bases; unmatched bases: 12. Germline values: CDR1 LNHNV, CDR2 YYDKDF (reference sequence). This CDR3 is 19 amino acids long. DNA for the CDR3: TGTGCCACCAGCAGACGACTAGCGGGAGATCTTATGGGTACAGATACGCAGTATTTT. Protein: CATSRRLAGDLMGTDTQYF.

This CDR3 is CASSKTGTYEQYF. The CDR3 nucleotides read TGTGCCAGCAGTAAGACAGGTACCTACGAGCAGTACTTC. The chain is built from TRBV6-5 and TRBJ2-7, with D possibly being TRBD1 (6 bases). Trimming left V 5 bases short and J 2 bases short, with 10 bases between. Looked up from germline, CDR1 is MNHEY and CDR2 is SVGAGI. This CDR3 contains 13 residues.

The rearrangement joins TRBV30 to TRBJ2-7; 10 nucleotides line up with TRBD1. This CDR3 contains 13 residues. Germline lookup yields CDR1 GTSNPN and CDR2 SVGIG (reference sequence). The trim removed 6 bases at V and 2 bases at J, leaving 4 bases unmatched. The CDR3 DNA is TGTGCCTGCACCGGGACAGGGGCCTACGAGCAGTACTTC. It yields the protein CACTGTGAYEQYF. The variable domain in full, with the rest retrieved from reference TRBV30 and TRBJ2-7, is SQTIHQWPATLVQPVGSPLSLECTVEGTSNPNLYWYRQAAGRGLQLLFYSVGIGQISSEVPQNLSASRPQDRQFILSSKKLLLSDSGFYLCACTGTGAYEQYFGPGTRLTVT.

The V and J genes are TRBV18 and TRBJ2-5; 8 nucleotides line up with TRBD1. J was trimmed by 2 bases and V by 3 bases; bases with no gene match: 2. Germline values: CDR1 KGHSH, CDR2 LQKENI. The CDR3 is 14 residues long. Here the CDR3 reads CASSPRDRQETQYF. As DNA, the CDR3 is TGTGCCAGCTCACCTCGGGACAGGCAAGAGACCCAGTACTTC.

This rearrangement joins TRBV5-1 to TRBJ2-5; 9 nucleotides align to TRBD2. The CDR3 length is 15 residues. CDR1 and CDR2 (germline): SGHRS, YFSETQ. Germline trimming cut 3 bases from V and 2 bases from J; bases unmatched to any gene: 5. DNA of the CDR3: TGCGCCAGCAGCTGGAGCGGGGGGCCTCAAGAGACCCAGTACTTC. Its protein product is CASSWSGGPQETQYF.

This clone was counted once. The V and J genes are TRBV30 and TRBJ2-1, with 8 bases identical to TRBD1. The junction had 6 bases not matched to a gene; V was cut back by 3 bases and J by 8 bases. This CDR3 has 13 amino acids. The germline CDR1 and CDR2 sequences are GTSNPN and SVGIG (reference sequence). CDR3 nucleotides: TGTGCCTGGAGGGACCCAGGGGGCGATGAGCAGTTCTTC. This translates into CAWRDPGGDEQFF.

The V call is TRBV12-5, the J call TRBJ2-7; TRBD2 matches 9 bases. The V gene end was trimmed by 1 base and the J gene end by 3 bases; junction bases not matched to a gene: 16. Germline values: CDR1 LGHNT, CDR2 FRNRAP. This CDR3 contains 19 residues. The CDR3 reads CASGLARGSGSIGLYEQYF. CDR3 nucleotide sequence: TGTGCTAGTGGTTTGGCCAGGGGTAGCGGGAGTATTGGGCTCTACGAGCAGTACTTC.

The chain is built from TRBV4-1 and TRBJ2-3, with 7 bases identical to TRBD2. Germline CDR1 is MGHRA and CDR2 is YSYEKL. J gave up 6 bases and V 2 bases, and 11 bases lay outside the gene matches. The CDR3 loop spans 16 amino acids. CDR3 in amino acids: CASSQTSRGGLDTQYF. The CDR3 region has the DNA TGCGCCAGCAGCCAAACCTCTCGCGGGGGTCTGGATACGCAGTATTTT.

The J gene is TRBJ1-1, the V gene TRBV4-2, with D possibly TRBD1 on 5 matching bases. V lost 0 bases, J lost 4 bases, and 15 bases lay in between. The CDR3 runs to 16 residues. Germline CDR1 LGHNA, CDR2 YNFKEQ. This CDR3 reads CASSQDLLGGSTEAFF. CDR3 DNA sequence: TGTGCCAGCAGCCAAGATCTCCTGGGGGGAAGCACTGAAGCTTTCTTT.

The chain's CDR3 is CASSQDEGASSGNTIYF. CDR3 DNA sequence: TGCGCCAGCAGCCAAGATGAGGGAGCTTCCTCTGGAAACACCATATATTTT. This chain links TRBV4-1 with TRBJ1-3; D is unclear. The CDR3 runs to 17 residues. V was clipped by 0 bases and J by 0 bases, with 12 bases between them. Germline lookup yields CDR1 MGHRA and CDR2 YSYEKL.

The chain carries TRBV16 and TRBJ1-2, with TRBD1 matching over 9 bases. Germline assignment: CDR1 KGHSY and CDR2 FQNENV. The CDR3 length is 15 residues. Unmatched junction bases numbered 7, after V lost 0 bases and J lost 8 bases. The CDR3 sequence: CASSQSEGTGRGYTF. DNA of the CDR3: TGTGCCAGCAGCCAATCTGAAGGGACAGGGAGAGGCTACACCTTC.

The chain links TRBV18 to TRBJ2-5; no clear D gene. Trimming removed 3 bases at V and 5 bases at J, with 7 bases between. CDR1 and CDR2 from the germline V gene are KGHSH and LQKENI. The CDR3 runs 12 residues. CDR3 sequence (DNA): TGTGCCAGCTCACCGGCAGTGGAGACCCAGTACTTC. Its protein product is CASSPAVETQYF.

This chain joins TRBV11-3 and TRBJ2-7; 8 bases are shared with TRBD1. The V gene's germline CDR1 is SGHNT and CDR2 YENEEA. V lost 5 bases to trimming and J lost 0 bases; unmatched junction nucleotides: 6. CDR3 length: 15 amino acids. The CDR3 reads CASSQGQGSSYEQYF. The CDR3 DNA is TGTGCCAGCAGCCAAGGACAGGGAAGCTCCTACGAGCAGTACTTC. The full variable domain, with the rest looked up from reference TRBV11-3 and TRBJ2-7, is EAGVVQSPRYKIIEKKQPVAFWCNPISGHNTLYWYLQNLGQGPELLIRYENEEAVDDSQLPKDRFSAERLKGVDSTLKIQPAELGDSAVYLCASSQGQGSSYEQYFGPGTRLTVT.

The genes are TRBV7-9 and TRBJ2-7; weak D call: TRBD2 (5 bases). Germline-derived CDR1 and CDR2 are SEHNR and FQNEAQ (reference sequence). The V gene lost 3 bases and the J gene lost 1 base, with 19 bases spanning the gap. The CDR3 consists of 17 residues. The CDR3 sequence is CASSFEAGEGPSYEQYF. In nucleotides, the CDR3 is TGTGCCAGCAGCTTTGAGGCCGGGGAAGGGCCTTCCTACGAGCAGTACTTC.

This chain links TRBV29-1 with TRBJ2-2, with unresolved D. Germline CDR1 and CDR2: SQVTM and ANQGSEA. The CDR3 runs 15 residues. V was trimmed by 0 bases and J by 1 base, leaving 9 bases between them. The CDR3 nucleotides are TGCAGCGTTGAAGACCCGACAAAGAACACCGGGGAGCTGTTTTTT. Protein product: CSVEDPTKNTGELFF.

This rearrangement joins TRBV6-1 to TRBJ2-3, with 10 nucleotides matching TRBD2. The CDR3 runs 15 residues. Germline V CDR1 and CDR2: MNHNS, SASEGT. V lost 3 bases, J lost 4 bases, and 4 bases stayed unmatched. The CDR3 DNA sequence: TGTGCCAGCAGTGATTCTAGCGGGGGAGCAGATACGCAGTATTTT. It is translated as CASSDSSGGADTQYF.

The chain combines TRBV18 with TRBJ2-6; possible D gene TRBD1, 6 bases. This CDR3 has 14 residues. The germline V gene has CDR1 KGHSH and CDR2 LQKENI. V lost 5 bases to trimming and J lost 1 base, with 6 bases between them. As DNA, the CDR3 is TGTGCCAGCTCAACAGGGTCTGGGGCCAACGTCCTGACTTTC. Translating it yields CASSTGSGANVLTF.

The chain joins TRBV11-2 to TRBJ2-2; possible D gene TRBD1, 6 bases. CDR3 size: 15 residues. Looked up from germline, CDR1 is SGHAT and CDR2 is FQNNGV. With 3 bases removed from V and 7 bases from J, the gap between germline ends came to 15 bases. In nucleotides, the CDR3 is TGTGCCAGCAGCTTCACGACAGGTGTAGGCGGGGAGCTGTTTTTT. Amino acids: CASSFTTGVGGELFF.

The count of this clone is one. The chain employs TRBV10-3 and TRBJ1-2; D gene uncertain. The CDR3 is 15 residues long. V was shortened by 0 bases and J by 2 bases, with 10 bases between the two germline ends. Germline CDR1 is ENHRY and CDR2 is SYGVKD. The CDR3 protein is CAISESVGSNYGYTF. The CDR3 bases are TGTGCCATCAGTGAGTCGGTGGGTAGCAACTATGGCTACACCTTC.

The chain employs TRBV30 and TRBJ2-3; possible D gene TRBD2, 6 bases. Germline V gene sequence: CDR1 GTSNPN, CDR2 SVGIG (reference sequence). The CDR3 consists of 15 residues. V lost 5 bases, J lost 2 bases, and 17 bases lay in between. CDR3 bases: TGTGCCTGGTTAAGAGGGCGGGATTTCACAGATACGCAGTATTTT. It translates to CAWLRGRDFTDTQYF.